A single sample is the source of the 25 T cell receptor beta chains below, sequenced in a study of blood T cell repertoires in COVID-19. TCRdb's table, derived via immunoSEQ multiplex PCR, lists solely in-frame clones and lacks some. The data contain approximately 230,000 clones, about 91% of them singletons. The sequencing input was peripheral blood. Receptor source: a woman aged 25 to 39 with COVID-19, enrolled during active disease.

The chain employs TRBV2 and TRBJ1-4, with TRBD1 matching 10 bases. V shed 3 bases and J 6 bases; nucleotides not matched to a gene: 1. Germline loops: CDR1 SNHLY, CDR2 FYNNEI. The CDR3 is 14 amino acids. The CDR3 reads CASSEGTGDEKLFF. The DNA of the CDR3 is TGTGCCAGCAGTGAGGGGACAGGGGATGAAAAACTGTTTTTT.

This chain links TRBV15 with TRBJ1-1; D ambiguous. V lost 3 bases and J 9 bases, leaving 11 bases between the germline ends. Germline CDR1 reads LNHNV; CDR2 reads YYDKDF (reference sequence). This CDR3 has 12 residues. The CDR3 DNA sequence: TGTGCCACCAGCAGCCCTCAACACCAAGCTTTCTTT. The encoded protein is CATSSPQHQAFF. The full variable domain, its missing parts supplied by reference TRBV15 and TRBJ1-1, is DAMVIQNPRYQVTQFGKPVTLSCSQTLNHNVMYWYQQKSSQAPKLLFHYYDKDFNNEADTPDNFQSRRPNTSFCFLDIRSPGLGDTAMYLCATSSPQHQAFFGQGTRLTVV.

The gene calls are TRBV7-2 and TRBJ1-5; possibly TRBD1 for D (5 bases). V was cut by 0 bases and J by 3 bases, with 6 bases left in between. Looked up from germline, CDR1 is SGHTA and CDR2 is FQGNSA. The CDR3 is 14 residues long. The CDR3 DNA reads as TGTGCCAGCAGCTTAGCAGGGGACAATCAGCCCCAGCATTTT. It translates to CASSLAGDNQPQHF.

The chain uses TRBV6-6 and TRBJ1-5, with D maybe TRBD1 (5 bases). This CDR3 comprises 16 residues. V was clipped by 0 bases and J by 5 bases, with 14 bases between them. The germline V gene has CDR1 MNHNY and CDR2 SVGAGI (reference sequence). This CDR3 reads CASSYSGGTRDQPQHF. DNA for the CDR3: TGTGCCAGCAGTTACTCGGGCGGGACGCGGGATCAGCCCCAGCATTTT.

The chain joins TRBV6-2 or TRBV6-3 to TRBJ1-2; D remains ambiguous. The CDR3 has 12 amino acids. V lost 1 base to trimming and J lost 6 bases, with 6 bases between them. In germline, CDR1 is MNHEY, CDR2 SVGEGT. Here the CDR3 reads CASSYWQNGYTF. The CDR3 bases are TGTGCCAGCAGTTACTGGCAGAATGGCTACACCTTC.

The chain joins TRBV6-5 to TRBJ2-3; 8 bases are shared with TRBD1. J was trimmed by 0 bases and V by 5 bases; bases with no gene match: 4. The V gene's germline CDR1 is MNHEY and CDR2 SVGAGI. The CDR3 is made up of 15 amino acids. The DNA of the CDR3 is TGTGCCAGCAGTCGAGGACAGGGCAGCACAGATACGCAGTATTTT. Amino acids: CASSRGQGSTDTQYF.

The chain recombines TRBV6-5 with TRBJ1-1, with 9 bases aligning to TRBD1. Germline CDR1 and CDR2: MNHEY and SVGAGI. V trimming: 4 bases; J trimming: 1 base; junction bases outside the gene matches: 4. The CDR3 consists of 15 residues. The CDR3 here is CASSSPGQGNTEAFF. In DNA, the CDR3 is TGTGCCAGCAGTTCCCCGGGACAGGGGAACACTGAAGCTTTCTTT.

The chain is built from TRBV2 and TRBJ1-5; TRBD1 matches 7 bases. This CDR3 contains 14 residues. Germline V gene data show CDR1 as SNHLY and CDR2 as FYNNEI. V gave up 7 bases and J gave up 6 bases; unmatched junction bases: 9. CDR3 DNA: TGTGCCAGCACACAGAACAGGGGCGGTCAGCCCCAGCATTTT. It is translated as CASTQNRGGQPQHF.

This clone was counted between two and nine times. V is TRBV19 and J is TRBJ1-1; possibly TRBD1 for D (6 bases). This CDR3 comprises 12 residues. Germline V CDR1 and CDR2: LNHDA, SQIVND (reference sequence). Trimming took off 9 bases at V and 1 base at J, with 9 bases between the two ends. CDR3 in DNA: TGTGCCAGCAGGACAGCGAACACTGAAGCTTTCTTT. This encodes CASRTANTEAFF.

CDR3 sequence reads: CASSPRTGGQPQHF. The CDR3 DNA is TGTGCCAGCAGTCCACGGACAGGGGGCCAGCCCCAGCATTTT. The chain links TRBV27 to TRBJ1-5, with 11 nucleotides matching TRBD1. CDR3 size: 14 residues. The junction had 4 bases not matched to a gene; V was cut back by 5 bases and J by 7 bases. Germline loops: CDR1 MNHEY, CDR2 SMNVEV (reference sequence).

The chain is built from TRBV24-1 and TRBJ2-7; 8 bases fit TRBD1. The CDR3 is 16 residues long. V was pared by 2 bases and J by 3 bases, with 8 bases of the junction left unmatched. CDR1 and CDR2 (germline): KGHDR, SFDVKD. CDR3 DNA: TGTGCCACCAGTGATTCGACAGGGGTCAACAGCTACGAGCAGTACTTC. Translation gives CATSDSTGVNSYEQYF.

This chain joins TRBV6-4 and TRBJ1-6; maybe TRBD1 (6 bases). Germline CDR1 and CDR2: MRHNA and SNTAGT. V was trimmed by 6 bases and J by 7 bases, leaving 7 bases between them. The CDR3 sequence is 12 residues long. The CDR3 coding sequence is TGTGCCAGCAGAACAGGGAATTCACCCCTCCACTTT. Translated: CASRTGNSPLHF.

The chain carries TRBV10-3 and TRBJ1-6, with 8 bases identical to TRBD1. V shed 3 bases, J shed 5 bases, and the junction held 12 bases outside the gene matches. Germline lookup yields CDR1 ENHRY and CDR2 SYGVKD. There are 18 residues in the CDR3. The CDR3 loop reads CAISERLGQGGNNSPLHF. In DNA, the CDR3 is TGTGCCATCAGTGAACGTCTAGGACAGGGCGGCAATAATTCACCCCTCCACTTT.

This clone has at least ten counts. The V call is TRBV10-1, the J call TRBJ2-3; 7 nucleotides match TRBD2. There are 15 residues in the CDR3. Looked up from germline, CDR1 is WNHNN and CDR2 is SYGVQD (reference sequence). Losses at the gene ends were 2 bases for V and 2 bases for J; bases not matched to a gene: 4. CDR3: CASSEGLADTDTQYF. Written as DNA, the CDR3 is TGCGCCAGCAGTGAGGGCCTAGCGGACACAGATACGCAGTATTTT.

V is TRBV28 and J is TRBJ1-5, with 9 bases matching TRBD1. J was trimmed by 2 bases and V by 6 bases; bases with no gene match: 11. CDR1 and CDR2 from the germline V gene are MDHEN and SYDVKM. This CDR3 contains 17 residues. The CDR3, as DNA: TGTGCCAGCAGACCCCTACAGGGGGCTACGGGCAATCAGCCCCAGCATTTT. Its translation is CASRPLQGATGNQPQHF.

The rearrangement joins TRBV3-1 (or the pseudogene TRBV3-2) to TRBJ2-7, with D possibly TRBD1 on 5 matching bases. CDR1 is LGHDT, CDR2 YNNKEL, per germline (reference sequence). V shed 0 bases and J shed 3 bases, with 21 bases lying between them. CDR3 length: 18 amino acids. The CDR3 region is CASSQDPPRLPRGYEQYF. CDR3 nucleotides: TGTGCCAGCAGCCAAGATCCACCGCGACTCCCTAGGGGCTACGAGCAGTACTTC.

Here the CDR3 reads CASSPGLAGEETQYF. The CDR3 nucleotides read TGTGCCAGCAGCCCGGGACTAGCGGGAGAAGAGACCCAGTACTTC. This sequence joins TRBV5-8 and TRBJ2-5; TRBD2 matches 14 bases. The CDR3 totals 15 residues. The V gene end was trimmed by 4 bases and the J gene end by 3 bases; junction bases not matched to a gene: 2. The germline V gene has CDR1 SGHTS and CDR2 YDEGEE.

V gene TRBV28 combines with J gene TRBJ2-2; D may be TRBD2 (5 bases). The ends were cut back, 3 bases at V and 4 bases at J, with 21 bases in the middle. The germline V gene has CDR1 MDHEN and CDR2 SYDVKM. CDR3 length: 18 amino acids. As DNA, the CDR3 is TGTGCCAGCAGTTTCCCTTCCTCCGGGATCTTTGTCACCGGGGAGCTGTTTTTT. Translation: CASSFPSSGIFVTGELFF.

V gene TRBV5-8 combines with J gene TRBJ1-4; possibly TRBD1 for D (6 bases). The CDR3 length is 14 residues. The germline V gene encodes CDR1 SGHTS and CDR2 YDEGEE. V shed 2 bases and J shed 14 bases, with 19 bases lying between them. CDR3 nucleotides: TGTGCCAGCAGCTTTACAGGGTCCCCGCTGAGGCTGTTTTTT. The encoded protein is CASSFTGSPLRLFF.

The chain couples TRBV28 to TRBJ2-5; 8 nucleotides align to TRBD2. The V gene end was trimmed by 10 bases and the J gene end by 5 bases; junction bases not matched to a gene: 12. The germline V gene encodes CDR1 MDHEN and CDR2 SYDVKM. CDR3 length: 14 residues. The CDR3 nucleotides read TGTGCCATTTCCGGGAGGGGGGGCCGCGAGACCCAGTACTTC. Amino acids: CAISGRGGRETQYF.

This clone was counted once. This rearrangement joins TRBV24-1 to TRBJ2-3; 7 bases match TRBD1. V gave up 1 base and J gave up 1 base; unmatched junction bases: 10. Looked up from germline, CDR1 is KGHDR and CDR2 is SFDVKD. The CDR3 contains 18 residues. The CDR3 coding sequence is TGTGCCACCAGTGATTTCCCGACCTACAGGGGTGGCACAGATACGCAGTATTTT. Amino acids: CATSDFPTYRGGTDTQYF.

The J gene is TRBJ2-7, the V gene TRBV6-5; 8 bases match TRBD2. Per the germline V gene, CDR1 is MNHEY and CDR2 is SVGAGI. The CDR3 has 15 amino acids. V lost 6 bases and J lost 3; bases outside the gene matches: 10. This chain's CDR3 is CASSRRGGQGYEQYF. The CDR3 DNA reads as TGTGCCAGCAGCAGACGGGGGGGCCAGGGCTACGAGCAGTACTTC.

The rearrangement links TRBV11-3 to TRBJ2-7; unclear D gene. Germline V gene data show CDR1 as SGHNT and CDR2 as YENEEA. The CDR3 consists of 12 residues. Between the trimmed V and J ends, which lost 0 bases and 5 bases, there was a span of 5 bases. As DNA, the CDR3 is TGTGCCAGCAGCTTAGACCCCGACGAGCAGTACTTC. It yields the protein CASSLDPDEQYF.

The J gene is TRBJ2-2, the V gene TRBV5-6; 8 bases align to TRBD1. The germline V gene encodes CDR1 SGHDT and CDR2 YYEEEE. This CDR3 has 15 residues. V trimming: 4 bases; J trimming: 7 bases; junction bases outside the gene matches: 9. The CDR3 spells CASSHMGQASGELFF. Here the CDR3 DNA reads TGTGCCAGCAGCCATATGGGACAGGCAAGCGGGGAGCTGTTTTTT.

The chain carries TRBV27 and TRBJ1-1; D perhaps matches TRBD1 (5 bases). Trimming took off 3 bases at V and 0 bases at J, with 14 bases between the two ends. The CDR3 loop spans 16 amino acids. Germline V CDR1 and CDR2: MNHEY, SMNVEV (reference sequence). The CDR3 here is CASSFQKGGVNTEAFF. Written as DNA, the CDR3 is TGTGCCAGCAGTTTTCAAAAGGGAGGGGTGAACACTGAAGCTTTCTTT.